This TCR beta chain was sequenced during a study of cytomegalovirus exposure and HLA in healthy donors. The wider study: The approximately 120 validation repertoires were produced on the same platform as the roughly 690 repertoires of the first cohort. This was reported in a later analysis. General study results and limits: Whilst most TCR sequences proved rare, a subset of public TCRs occurred across many donors. CMV antigen specificity of a few CMV-associated chains was confirmed in vitro.

J gave up 1 base and V 2 bases, and 3 bases lay outside the gene matches. The germline CDR1 and CDR2 sequences are KGHSH and LQKENI. CDR3 size: 17 residues. These donors were members of the 120-subject validation cohort, a group separate from the approximately 700-subject first cohort. In regard to this clone: The antigen remains undetermined.

Data came from immunoSEQ multiplex PCR; TCRdb stores just in-frame clones and leaves some out. The profile shows 170,000 or so clones, about 86% of them singletons. The sequencing sample was made of PBMCs. This receptor was obtained from a woman aged 18-30 years in good health and CMV-seropositive. The chain is built from TRBV18 and TRBJ1-3; 12 bases match TRBD1. The CDR3 DNA is TGTGCCAGCTCACCAGGGGACAGGGGGCATTCTGGAAACACCATATATTTT. The encoded protein is CASSPGDRGHSGNTIYF.